This note documents a single TCR beta chain sequence. This entry is derived from a study of blood T cell repertoires in COVID-19. Background on the study: Researchers got acute and convalescent COVID-19 samples from the United States, Italy and Spain. T cells, B-cell-depleted T cells, or PBMCs supplied cDNA or gDNA.

Authors' methods: How many nucleated cells were present was estimated from reference gene primer amplification. The protocol was immunoSEQ multiplex PCR, while the TCRdb copy is restricted to in-frame clones and leaves out a portion. For V, J and clone size, that table is used; D and trimming come from the DNA. The table lists more than 65,000 clones, roughly 85% of them singletons. The V gene's germline CDR1 is SGHTA and CDR2 FQGTGA. This CDR3 spans 13 amino acids. V was pared by 8 bases and J by 3 bases, with 13 bases between. This rearrangement joins TRBV7-3 to TRBJ1-1, with D possibly matching TRBD1 (6 bases). This receptor was identified in a woman of 80 years or more with acute or convalescent COVID-19. Sequencing was carried out using peripheral blood. The chain's CDR3 is CASGNQGYTEAFF. In DNA form, the CDR3 reads TGTGCCAGCGGAAATCAGGGGTACACTGAAGCTTTCTTT.